A single sample is the source of the 18 T cell receptor beta chains below, sequenced in a study of lymphopenia after photon versus proton radiotherapy (dated by TCRdb to about 2019). The library was produced with the immunoSEQ multiplex PCR assay. TCRdb carries this immuneACCESS record with in-frame sequences only. Its versions omit some clonotypes, under half of them owing to an unresolved V gene in the studies checked, with the rest unexplained. The sample table holds about 16,000 clones, of which 85% to 90% were seen once. The ten most abundant clones make up around a tenth of the sample. The source was peripheral blood, collected from a patient treated with proton-based radiotherapy. These receptors all come from a man between 65 and 85 years old with pancreatic cancer.

This clone was seen only once. This chain links TRBV19 with TRBJ1-1, with 9 bases matching TRBD1. The length of the CDR3 is 16 residues. CDR1 and CDR2 from the germline V gene are LNHDA and SQIVND (reference sequence). Trimming removed 5 bases from V and 5 bases from J; junction bases left unmatched: 12. The DNA for the CDR3 is TGTGCCAGTAGTGTACCACCGGACAGGGGAATGACTGAAGCTTTCTTT. Amino acid sequence: CASSVPPDRGMTEAFF.

The chain combines TRBV18 with TRBJ2-1, with 8 bases that match TRBD1. Losses at the gene ends were 4 bases for V and 4 bases for J; bases not matched to a gene: 6. The CDR3 is made up of 15 amino acids. Germline CDR1 and CDR2: KGHSH and LQKENI. The CDR3 coding sequence is TGTGCCAGCTCACTCCGGGACAGGTCTTACAATGAGCAGTTCTTC. Its protein product is CASSLRDRSYNEQFF.

CDR3 amino acids: CASSPIRGLERETQYF. The CDR3 region has the DNA TGTGCCAGCAGCCCGATAAGGGGGTTAGAACGAGAGACCCAGTACTTC. The chain employs TRBV7-9 and TRBJ2-5; D is possibly TRBD1 (6 bases). CDR1 is SEHNR, CDR2 FQNEAQ, per germline (reference sequence). This CDR3 region has 16 residues. V lost 5 bases and J lost 4, with 20 bases in between.

The chain recombines TRBV7-9 with TRBJ2-1; 14 bases agree with TRBD2. V dropped 0 bases and J dropped 6; count of bases not matched to a gene: 1. Per the germline V gene, CDR1 is SEHNR and CDR2 is FQNEAQ (reference sequence). The length of the CDR3 is 16 residues. The CDR3 here is CASSLAGTSGSNEQFF. The DNA for the CDR3 is TGTGCCAGCAGCTTAGCCGGGACTAGCGGGAGCAATGAGCAGTTCTTC.

The rearrangement links TRBV5-8 to TRBJ1-5, with TRBD1 matching over 7 bases. Germline V gives CDR1 SGHTS, CDR2 YDEGEE. The CDR3 covers 14 residues. V trimming: 2 bases; J trimming: 5 bases; junction bases outside the gene matches: 4. The CDR3 here is CASSLGGRDQPQHF. CDR3 in DNA: TGTGCCAGCAGCTTAGGGGGCCGGGATCAGCCCCAGCATTTT.

The J gene is TRBJ2-1, the V gene TRBV13, with TRBD2 identical over 11 bases. V was pared by 5 bases and J by 5 bases, with 8 bases of the junction left unmatched. Looked up from germline, CDR1 is PRHDT and CDR2 is FYEKMQ (reference sequence). The CDR3 contains 16 residues. This CDR3 reads CASSPAGTSGHNEQFF. The CDR3 DNA reads TGTGCCAGCAGCCCGGCGGGGACTAGCGGACACAATGAGCAGTTCTTC.

The V gene is TRBV6-5, the J gene TRBJ2-1, with 10 bases matching TRBD2. Germline CDR1 reads MNHEY; CDR2 reads SVGAGI. The V gene end was trimmed by 0 bases and the J gene end by 7 bases; junction bases not matched to a gene: 6. This CDR3 contains 16 residues. The CDR3 loop reads CASSYSSGRGSNEQFF. In nucleotides, the CDR3 is TGTGCCAGCAGTTACTCGAGCGGGAGGGGATCAAATGAGCAGTTCTTC.

This clone was detected only once. The chain joins TRBV18 to TRBJ1-4, with a tentative D call TRBD1 (5 bases). The CDR3 length is 13 residues. V was trimmed by 5 bases and J by 5 bases, leaving 9 bases between them. Germline CDR1 and CDR2: KGHSH and LQKENI. The CDR3 DNA reads TGTGCCAGCTCAATAGGGACCAATGAAAAACTGTTTTTT. Encoded protein: CASSIGTNEKLFF.

This rearrangement joins TRBV18 to TRBJ2-7; 11 bases line up with TRBD2. This CDR3 has 15 amino acids. J gave up 1 base and V 6 bases, and 5 bases lay outside the gene matches. CDR1 and CDR2 (germline): KGHSH, LQKENI. The CDR3 DNA is TGTGCCAGCTCTCCCGGGACTAGCGGATCCTACGAGCAGTACTTC. Its protein is CASSPGTSGSYEQYF.

The chain couples TRBV29-1 to TRBJ1-2; D is ambiguous. The V end was cut by 1 base, the J end by 8 bases, with 11 bases between. Germline values: CDR1 SQVTM, CDR2 ANQGSEA. The CDR3 is made up of 12 amino acids. The CDR3 DNA is TGCAGCGTTGAAGGACTTTCTGGCGGCTACACCTTC. Its translation: CSVEGLSGGYTF.

This clone was detected once. The chain carries TRBV7-9 and TRBJ2-3; the match to TRBD2 covers 8 bases. J lost 6 bases, V lost 0 bases, and 11 bases had no gene match. The CDR3 spans 17 residues. Per the germline V gene, CDR1 is SEHNR and CDR2 is FQNEAQ (reference sequence). The CDR3 loop is CASSLAPISGNWDTQYF. CDR3 in DNA: TGTGCCAGCAGCTTAGCCCCAATTAGCGGGAATTGGGATACGCAGTATTTT.

This chain uses TRBV5-8 with TRBJ2-1; the match to TRBD2 covers 7 bases. The length of the CDR3 is 16 residues. CDR1 and CDR2 from the germline V gene are SGHTS and YDEGEE. Trimming took 0 bases from V and 0 from J; bases not matched to a gene: 3. CDR3 loop: CASSLGLAASYNEQFF. CDR3 nucleotides: TGTGCCAGCAGCTTGGGCCTAGCGGCCTCCTACAATGAGCAGTTCTTC.

This chain's CDR3 is CASSREGGSSYEQYF. DNA of the CDR3: TGTGCCAGCAGTCGGGAAGGGGGGAGCTCCTACGAGCAGTACTTC. The chain joins TRBV6-1 to TRBJ2-7; either TRBD1 or TRBD2 may supply D (6 bases each). V dropped 5 bases and J dropped 0 bases, with 14 bases sitting between them. Germline loops: CDR1 MNHNS, CDR2 SASEGT. This CDR3 has 15 residues.

This chain uses TRBV30 with TRBJ1-6; weak D call: TRBD1 (5 bases). From germline, CDR1 is GTSNPN and CDR2 SVGIG (reference sequence). This CDR3 spans 16 amino acids. With 4 bases removed from V and 0 bases from J, the gap between germline ends came to 13 bases. The CDR3 nucleotides are TGTGCCTGGAAAAGGGGCGCGAGCTCCTATAATTCACCCCTCCACTTT. Its protein product is CAWKRGASSYNSPLHF.

The chain couples TRBV5-1 to TRBJ1-1; D uncertain. Germline-derived CDR1 and CDR2 are SGHRS and YFSETQ. CDR3 size: 14 residues. Deletions cut 6 bases from V and 0 bases from J, with 12 bases between. CDR3 in DNA: TGCGCCAGCAAGGTTTTATATATGAACACTGAAGCTTTCTTT. Translated: CASKVLYMNTEAFF.

The genes are TRBV7-2 and TRBJ1-1; 10 nucleotides match TRBD1. Germline V CDR1 and CDR2: SGHTA, FQGNSA. There are 14 residues in the CDR3. V was clipped by 5 bases and J by 4 bases; unmatched bases: 4. CDR3 nucleotide sequence: TGTGCCAGCAGCCGACAGGGGGCGATCACTGAAGCTTTCTTT. Protein: CASSRQGAITEAFF.

The genes are TRBV2 and TRBJ2-6; TRBD1 might be the D (6 bases). The CDR3 is 15 residues long. V lost 6 bases and J lost 3, with 12 bases in between. Germline V gene sequence: CDR1 SNHLY, CDR2 FYNNEI. The CDR3 region has the DNA TGTGCCAGCAGGGCACAGGGTCTTGGGGCCAACGTCCTGACTTTC. Encoded protein: CASRAQGLGANVLTF. The full variable domain, with the rest looked up from reference TRBV2 and TRBJ2-6, is EPEVTQTPSHQVTQMGQEVILRCVPISNHLYFYWYRQILGQKVEFLVSFYNNEISEKSEIFDDQFSVERPDGSNFTLKIRSTKLEDSAMYFCASRAQGLGANVLTFGAGSRLTVL.

The rearrangement links TRBV27 to TRBJ1-2; unclear D gene. The V end lost 5 bases, the J end lost 2 bases, and 6 bases lay between the germline ends. CDR3 length equals 12 residues. From germline, CDR1 is MNHEY and CDR2 SMNVEV (reference sequence). The chain's CDR3 is CASSNRNYGYTF. In DNA form, the CDR3 reads TGTGCCAGCAGTAACAGAAACTATGGCTACACCTTC.